This T cell receptor (beta chain) was found in a study of cytomegalovirus exposure and HLA in healthy donors. The overall study: Early release data held 85 million or so unique TCRs from HLA-typed donors.

Each of the donors was a healthy bone marrow donor. Whole-study results and caveats: Reported results showed that the classifier diagnosed cytomegalovirus status with high specificity and sensitivity. Cytomegalovirus association was listed for around 170 TCR beta chains.

The primer mix had 60 Vbeta and 13 Jbeta primers. Profiled with immunoSEQ multiplex PCR; TCRdb holds only in-frame clones, not every one. The table shows around 89,000 clones, with 76% occurring only once. A note on this clone: Antigen specificity is unknown.

V was pared by 0 bases and J by 4 bases, with 10 bases between. In germline, CDR1 is MGHRA, CDR2 YSYEKL. The CDR3 totals 15 residues. This sequence originates from a man aged 35-49 years in good health and CMV-seronegative. The specimen sequenced was PBMCs. The V gene is TRBV4-1, the J gene TRBJ1-5, with D possibly TRBD1 on 6 matching bases. CDR3 sequence reads: CASSQEQGGNQPQHF. The CDR3 DNA sequence: TGCGCCAGCAGCCAAGAACAGGGAGGGAATCAGCCCCAGCATTTT.